The 20 T cell receptor beta chains below come from one sample, sequenced in a study of T cell responses to AZD1222 COVID-19 vaccine. The method was immunoSEQ multiplex PCR; TCRdb's version includes in-frame clones alone and lacks a portion of them. Found here are some 200,000 clones, approximately 91% of them singletons; the top ten hold approximately 0.97%. The starting material was peripheral blood, obtained on day 0 of AZD1222 vaccination. The receptors here all came from an adult in good health.

Only one count was recorded for this clone. This chain links TRBV19 with TRBJ1-2, with a weak D call TRBD1 (6 bases). Germline values: CDR1 LNHDA, CDR2 SQIVND (reference sequence). Deletions cut 8 bases from V and 9 bases from J, with 13 bases between. The CDR3 has 11 amino acids. This CDR3 reads CASETGNRYTF. The CDR3 bases are TGTGCCAGTGAAACAGGGAATCGCTACACCTTC.

The chain recombines TRBV7-6 with TRBJ2-2, with no clear D. V lost 5 bases to trimming and J lost 7 bases, with 17 bases between them. The CDR3 totals 15 residues. Per the germline V gene, CDR1 is SGHVS and CDR2 is FNYEAQ. CDR3 protein: CASSTRLDRSGELFF. Here the CDR3 DNA reads TGTGCCAGCAGCACGCGTCTTGACCGGAGCGGGGAGCTGTTTTTT.

The V gene is TRBV9, the J gene TRBJ2-7; the D call may be TRBD1 or TRBD2 (5 bases each). The CDR3 sequence is 16 residues long. Germline CDR1 and CDR2: SGDLS and YYNGEE. V dropped 0 bases and J dropped 2 bases, with 15 bases sitting between them. The CDR3: CASSVAGTGATYEQYF. As DNA, the CDR3 is TGTGCCAGCAGCGTAGCTGGGACGGGCGCAACCTACGAGCAGTACTTC.

The CDR3 spells CASSSSGSSYNEQFF. CDR3 DNA: TGTGCCAGCAGTTCTAGCGGGAGCTCCTACAATGAGCAGTTCTTC. The V and J genes are TRBV2 and TRBJ2-1; TRBD2 agrees at 10 bases. J gave up 0 bases and V 5 bases, and 1 base lay outside the gene matches. The CDR3 spans 15 residues. The germline CDR1 and CDR2 sequences are SNHLY and FYNNEI.

The chain combines TRBV7-8 with TRBJ1-1; D may be TRBD1 (6 bases). V was cut by 1 base and J by 0 bases, with 9 bases left in between. The CDR3 spans 15 residues. Germline V gene sequence: CDR1 SGHVS, CDR2 FQNEAQ. The CDR3, as DNA: TGTGCCAGCAGCTTAGGGCCAGGGGTGAACACTGAAGCTTTCTTT. It specifies CASSLGPGVNTEAFF.

Only one count was recorded for this clone. The chain joins TRBV7-8 to TRBJ1-1; D not certain. There are 13 residues in the CDR3. Germline CDR1 reads SGHVS; CDR2 reads FQNEAQ. V lost 7 bases to trimming and J lost 1 base, with 10 bases between them. The CDR3 protein is CASIAYKNTEAFF. The CDR3 DNA reads as TGTGCCAGCATCGCTTACAAGAACACTGAAGCTTTCTTT.

The rearrangement uses TRBV2 and TRBJ1-4; D is unclear. V lost 7 bases, J lost 4 bases, and 10 bases lay in between. The CDR3 runs 13 residues. Germline lookup yields CDR1 SNHLY and CDR2 FYNNEI. In DNA, the CDR3 is TGTGCCAGCACGGAAGAGCATAATGAAAAACTGTTTTTT. Amino acid sequence: CASTEEHNEKLFF.

The chain joins TRBV7-6 to TRBJ1-1; D is uncertain. V lost 1 base and J 1 base, leaving 13 bases between the germline ends. The CDR3 sequence is 16 residues long. Germline loops: CDR1 SGHVS, CDR2 FNYEAQ. For the CDR3, the DNA is TGTGCCAGCAGCTTAGAGCCCGAAGCCGCGAACACTGAAGCTTTCTTT. Amino acids: CASSLEPEAANTEAFF.

The rearrangement uses TRBV5-6 and TRBJ2-1; 8 bases are shared with TRBD2. The CDR3 runs to 15 residues. V trimming: 2 bases; J trimming: 0 bases; junction bases outside the gene matches: 1. Per germline, CDR1 SGHDT and CDR2 YYEEEE. The CDR3 loop reads CASSFSGSSYNEQFF. In nucleotides, the CDR3 is TGTGCCAGCAGCTTCAGCGGGAGCTCCTACAATGAGCAGTTCTTC.

V is TRBV19 and J is TRBJ1-2; weak D call: TRBD1 (5 bases). Germline V gene data show CDR1 as LNHDA and CDR2 as SQIVND (reference sequence). The CDR3 covers 14 residues. Trimming stripped 1 base from V and 5 bases from J, with 11 bases between. CDR3 region: CASSIAPGGYGYTF. The CDR3, as DNA: TGTGCCAGTAGTATAGCCCCCGGGGGGTATGGCTACACCTTC.

The V and J genes are TRBV5-6 and TRBJ1-6, with 7 bases identical to TRBD1. The CDR3 is made up of 16 amino acids. Unmatched junction bases numbered 8, after V lost 3 bases and J lost 5 bases. CDR1 and CDR2 from the germline V gene are SGHDT and YYEEEE. CDR3 in DNA: TGTGCCAGCAGCTATCGGGACAGCAGGAATAATTCACCCCTCCACTTT. Amino acids: CASSYRDSRNNSPLHF.

The chain recombines TRBV6-2 or TRBV6-3 with TRBJ1-5, with D possibly matching TRBD1 (6 bases). CDR1 and CDR2 (germline): MNHEY, SVGEGT. Deletions cut 4 bases from V and 0 bases from J, with 10 bases between. The CDR3 totals 15 residues. The CDR3 protein is CASSSQGLSNQPQHF. The CDR3 DNA sequence: TGTGCCAGCAGTTCACAGGGCCTTAGCAATCAGCCCCAGCATTTT.

The rearrangement joins TRBV15 to TRBJ2-1; 8 nucleotides agree with TRBD2. Germline trimming cut 7 bases from V and 4 bases from J; bases unmatched to any gene: 9. From germline, CDR1 is LNHNV and CDR2 YYDKDF (reference sequence). The CDR3 is 15 amino acids. CDR3 nucleotide sequence: TGTGCCACCAACTTAGCGGGGATTCAATACAATGAGCAGTTCTTC. It encodes CATNLAGIQYNEQFF.

This chain joins TRBV2 and TRBJ1-5, with D hard to call. The germline V and J ends were trimmed by 4 bases and 6 bases, with 4 bases remaining between them. Germline V gene lookup returns CDR1 SNHLY and CDR2 FYNNEI. The CDR3 has 11 amino acids. The CDR3 loop reads CASSVGQPQHF. The CDR3 coding sequence is TGTGCCAGCAGTGTAGGTCAGCCCCAGCATTTT. The whole variable domain, remainder taken from reference TRBV2 and TRBJ1-5, is EPEVTQTPSHQVTQMGQEVILRCVPISNHLYFYWYRQILGQKVEFLVSFYNNEISEKSEIFDDQFSVERPDGSNFTLKIRSTKLEDSAMYFCASSVGQPQHFGDGTRLSIL.

This clone was recorded only once. The chain employs TRBV28 and TRBJ2-3; TRBD1 aligns across 10 bases. The CDR3 has 16 residues. Trimming at V came to 2 bases and at J to 6 bases, leaving 8 bases not matched to a gene. Germline V gene lookup returns CDR1 MDHEN and CDR2 SYDVKM. The CDR3 loop is CASSLVGTGARDTQYF. The CDR3 DNA sequence: TGTGCCAGCAGTTTAGTAGGGACAGGGGCTCGGGATACGCAGTATTTT.

The rearrangement uses TRBV4-2 and TRBJ1-1; TRBD1 might be the D (6 bases). From germline, CDR1 is LGHNA and CDR2 YNFKEQ. The CDR3 contains 17 residues. V was cut by 0 bases and J by 0 bases, with 14 bases left in between. CDR3 DNA sequence: TGTGCCAGCAGCCAAGATTTATCAGGGGAGTTGAACACTGAAGCTTTCTTT. It is translated as CASSQDLSGELNTEAFF.

This chain links TRBV19 with TRBJ2-7; 11 bases line up with TRBD1. CDR1 and CDR2 from the germline V gene are LNHDA and SQIVND (reference sequence). V lost 4 bases, J lost 2 bases, and 4 bases stayed unmatched. The length of the CDR3 is 15 residues. The CDR3 reads CASSTGDRGTYEQYF. The CDR3 nucleotides read TGTGCCAGTAGTACCGGGGACAGGGGGACCTACGAGCAGTACTTC.

The chain recombines TRBV21-1 with TRBJ1-4. TRBV21-1 has pseudogene status. This CDR3 spans 17 amino acids. CDR3 nucleotide sequence: TGTGCCAGCAGCAAAATCCGGGGCAGCCGAACTAATGAAAAACTGTTTTTT. This translates into CASSKIRGSRTNEKLFF.

The table lists this clone with a few counts. The chain joins TRBV2 to TRBJ2-3, with D possibly being TRBD2 (6 bases). Germline V gives CDR1 SNHLY, CDR2 FYNNEI. V was shortened by 9 bases and J by 0 bases, with 13 bases between the two germline ends. The CDR3 is 14 residues long. In DNA, the CDR3 is TGTGCCAGTAGCGGATCGGTTAGCACAGATACGCAGTATTTT. Translated, it gives CASSGSVSTDTQYF.

Remarks on this clone: Other DNA sequences in the sample encode the same CDR3. This rearrangement joins TRBV2 to TRBJ1-1, with 7 bases fitting TRBD1. V was clipped by 3 bases and J by 1 base; unmatched bases: 5. Germline values: CDR1 SNHLY, CDR2 FYNNEI. The CDR3 runs to 15 residues. CDR3 sequence: CASSERQGRNTEAFF. For the CDR3, the DNA is TGTGCCAGCAGTGAGAGACAGGGAAGGAACACTGAAGCTTTCTTT.